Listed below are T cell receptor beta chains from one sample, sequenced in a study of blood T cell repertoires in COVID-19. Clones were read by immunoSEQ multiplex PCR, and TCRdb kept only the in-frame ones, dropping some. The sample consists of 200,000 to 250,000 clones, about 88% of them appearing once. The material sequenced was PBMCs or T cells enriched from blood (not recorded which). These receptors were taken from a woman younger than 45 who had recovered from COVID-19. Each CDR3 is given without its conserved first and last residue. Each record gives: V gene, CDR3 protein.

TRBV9,ASSDTSGNTIY
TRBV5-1,ASSLRQGTDTQY
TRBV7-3,ASSRDSNSPLH
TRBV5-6,ASSLALAGGRTDTQY
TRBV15,ATSRGVSSLGSNQPQH
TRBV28,ASRSGGSGNTIY
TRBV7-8,ASSHNSNQPQH
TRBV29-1,SVGDRGYQPQH
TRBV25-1,ASSPRDRDAGELF
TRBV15,ATSRDTGVGEKLF
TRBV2,ASSEEGSRAGSNQPQH
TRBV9,ASSVDSYTPSTQY
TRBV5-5,ASSLEQGRNEQF
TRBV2,ASRPEQTGAREKLF
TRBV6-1,ASSEIKGRGNTEAF
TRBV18,ASSRPGGGTDTQY
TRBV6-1,ASSEIILNTEAF
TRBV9,ASSFGTPGEQY
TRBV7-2,ASSSGQGRYQPQH
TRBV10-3,AISESGVSYNSPLH
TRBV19,ASTGQPNQPQH
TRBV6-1,ASSERTGPDVLT
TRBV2,ASSEIRGNTEAF
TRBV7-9,ASSFPQGFDTEAF
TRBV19,ASSIAGTGGTEAF
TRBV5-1,ASSLGDSGQRAEKLF
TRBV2,ASRRGGSYGYT
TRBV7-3,ASSSTGPFHEQY
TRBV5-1,ASSLEHSTDTQY
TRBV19,ASQQGKDQPQH
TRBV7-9,ASSYHRDRGYEQY
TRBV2,ASSEYRGRRNTEAF
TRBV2,ASSEAWGQPDTEAF
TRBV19,ASRNQGNTEAF
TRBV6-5,ASIGRANQPQH
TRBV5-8,ASSLGVTGGNEQY
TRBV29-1,SVEVTGSYEQY
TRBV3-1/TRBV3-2,ASSQVPGYGYT
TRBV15,ATSRGTVYNSPLH
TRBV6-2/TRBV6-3,ASSPQLAGGGDTQY
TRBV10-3,AIGAGNEQF
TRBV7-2,ASSLYRAQPQH
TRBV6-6,ASSTRGPYNEQF